This record looks at one T cell receptor (beta chain) sequence and its context. The antigen is not known. The V gene lost 2 bases and the J gene lost 6 bases, with 13 bases spanning the gap. The CDR3 totals 14 residues. Germline V CDR1 and CDR2: SGHRS, YFSETQ. The sample is drawn from a study of OX40 agonist ivuxolimab in advanced cancers. Whole-study context: In three patients, partial responses were observed, one with hepatocellular carcinoma and two with cutaneous melanoma.

Produced via immunoSEQ multiplex PCR; TCRdb's table is partial and in-frame only. The data contain under 35,000 clones, 87% of them singletons. Whole-study findings and limits: Expanded clones tended on average to be more numerous among CD8+ T cells than CD4+.

Here the sequenced sample was CD4+ or CD8+ T cells sorted from blood, taken in a trial of the OX40 agonist ivuxolimab. This chain joins TRBV5-1 and TRBJ2-3, with D tentatively TRBD2 (6 bases). The sequence came from an adult with an advanced solid tumor such as melanoma, head and neck, liver or kidney cancer. The CDR3 spells CASSFTGGTDTQYF. In DNA, the CDR3 is TGCGCCAGCAGCTTTACTGGGGGGACGGATACGCAGTATTTT.